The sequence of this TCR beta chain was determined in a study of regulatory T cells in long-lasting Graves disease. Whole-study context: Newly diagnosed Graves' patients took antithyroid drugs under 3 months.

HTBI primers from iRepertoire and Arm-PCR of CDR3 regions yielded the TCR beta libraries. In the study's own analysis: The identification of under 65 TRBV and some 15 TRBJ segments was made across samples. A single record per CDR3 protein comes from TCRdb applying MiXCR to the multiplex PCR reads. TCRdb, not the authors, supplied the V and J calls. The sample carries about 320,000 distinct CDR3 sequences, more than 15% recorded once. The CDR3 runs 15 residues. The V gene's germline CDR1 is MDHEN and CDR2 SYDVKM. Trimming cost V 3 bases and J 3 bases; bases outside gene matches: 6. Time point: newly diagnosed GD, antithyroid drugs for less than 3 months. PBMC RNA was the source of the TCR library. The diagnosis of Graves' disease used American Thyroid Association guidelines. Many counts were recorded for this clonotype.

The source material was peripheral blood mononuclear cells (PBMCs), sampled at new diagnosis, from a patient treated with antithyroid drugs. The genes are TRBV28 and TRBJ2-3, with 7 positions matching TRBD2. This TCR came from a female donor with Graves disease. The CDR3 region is CASSFGGSGTDTQYF. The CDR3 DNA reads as TGTGCCAGCAGTTTCGGCGGGAGCGGGACAGATACGCAGTATTTT.